This T cell receptor (beta chain) was identified in a study of cytomegalovirus exposure and HLA in healthy donors. Study-level background: Of the donors genotyped, about 410 in all, 75% to 85% fell in the Caucasian-associated ancestry cluster. Study-level points and caveats: Further analysis was carried out later, and it showed several of the most significant clusters appearing linked to common viral pathogens. Earlier results showed most TCR beta V segments being productive about 87% or about 30% of the time.

Trimming removed 4 bases from V and 2 bases from J, with 15 bases in between. CDR1 and CDR2 (germline): ENHRY, SYGVKD. The CDR3 totals 15 residues. The primer mix had 60 Vbeta and 13 Jbeta primers. Sequencing was performed with immunoSEQ multiplex PCR; in TCRdb, only in-frame clones are kept and a portion is missing. The sample has some 160,000 clones, 60% to 80% seen once; the top ten hold approximately 1.5%. Regarding this clone: Its target is unknown.

The sample comprised PBMCs. The TCR comes from a woman younger than 45 in good health and CMV-seronegative. The chain links TRBV10-3 to TRBJ2-7; D might be TRBD1 (6 bases). CDR3: CAISGTGLRPYEQYF. The DNA of the CDR3 is TGTGCCATCAGTGGAACAGGGCTTCGACCCTACGAGCAGTACTTC.